A single sample gave rise to the 32 T cell receptor beta chains below, sequenced in a study of blood T cell repertoires in COVID-19. Profiled with immunoSEQ multiplex PCR; TCRdb holds only in-frame clones, not every one. The repertoire includes about 140,000 clones, 84% of them detected once, and 1.5% to 2% sits in the top ten. Sample: PBMCs or T cells enriched from blood (not recorded which). The receptors derive from a woman in her late teens or twenties who had been exposed to COVID-19.

This clone was counted a single time. The chain couples TRBV7-8 to TRBJ1-1; 7 bases are a match to TRBD1. The CDR3 is 13 residues long. V shed 5 bases and J 5 bases; nucleotides not matched to a gene: 5. CDR1 is SGHVS and CDR2 is FQNEAQ in the germline V gene. As DNA, the CDR3 is TGTGCCAGCAGCCGCGAGGGGGCGACTGAAGCTTTCTTT. The encoded protein is CASSREGATEAFF.

This clone was seen only a few times. This chain links TRBV6-5 with TRBJ2-1, with no clear D. The CDR3 is 11 residues long. Trimming pared 5 bases from V and 7 bases from J, leaving 6 bases between. Germline V lookup: CDR1 MNHEY, CDR2 SVGAGI. This chain's CDR3 is CASSLPNEQFF. The CDR3 bases are TGTGCCAGCAGTCTTCCGAATGAGCAGTTCTTC.

This chain links TRBV7-9 with TRBJ2-2; D call uncertain. V lost 4 bases to trimming and J lost 6 bases, with 6 bases between them. The CDR3 covers 12 residues. Per the germline V gene, CDR1 is SEHNR and CDR2 is FQNEAQ (reference sequence). The chain's CDR3 is CASSSLAGELFF. The CDR3 DNA reads as TGTGCCAGCAGCTCCCTTGCCGGGGAGCTGTTTTTT.

The rearrangement uses TRBV6-5 and TRBJ1-1, with a possible D match to TRBD1 (5 bases). V lost 1 base and J lost 5, with 8 bases in between. The CDR3 contains 13 residues. CDR1 MNHEY and CDR2 SVGAGI come from the germline V gene. CDR3 protein: CASSYFGGTEAFF. The CDR3 DNA follows: TGTGCCAGCAGTTACTTCGGGGGGACTGAAGCTTTCTTT.

The CDR3 spells CASSQGDFLTADTQYF. DNA for the CDR3: TGTGCCAGCAGCCAAGGGGACTTCCTGACTGCAGATACGCAGTATTTT. The chain combines TRBV16 with TRBJ2-3; weak D call: TRBD2 (6 bases). Per the germline V gene, CDR1 is KGHSY and CDR2 is FQNENV. Trimming cost V 2 bases and J 4 bases, with 16 bases left between them. This CDR3 region has 16 residues.

V is TRBV7-2 and J is TRBJ2-1; D not resolved. Germline V lookup: CDR1 SGHTA, CDR2 FQGNSA. This CDR3 is built from 14 residues. The V end lost 2 bases, the J end lost 6 bases, and 11 bases lay between the germline ends. CDR3 loop: CASSLTLIPNEQFF. CDR3 sequence (DNA): TGTGCCAGCAGCTTAACACTAATCCCCAATGAGCAGTTCTTC.

This clone has more than one count but fewer than ten. V and J are TRBV6-5 and TRBJ2-7; 11 nucleotides align to TRBD1. CDR1 is MNHEY and CDR2 is SVGAGI in the germline V gene. The V and J ends lost 5 bases and 7 bases, in that order; junction bases with no gene match: 7. The CDR3 spans 14 residues. DNA for the CDR3: TGTGCCAGCAGTAGGACAGGGGGCTTTTGGGAGCAGTACTTC. Translating it yields CASSRTGGFWEQYF.

V usage is TRBV19 and J usage is TRBJ1-3; no definite D call. Trimming took off 6 bases at V and 0 bases at J, with 6 bases between the two ends. This CDR3 comprises 13 residues. CDR1 LNHDA and CDR2 SQIVND come from the germline V gene (reference sequence). In DNA form, the CDR3 reads TGTGCCAGTAGACTGCACTCTGGAAACACCATATATTTT. This gives the protein CASRLHSGNTIYF.

The count of this clone is one. This chain joins TRBV27 and TRBJ1-1; no clear D gene. There are 16 residues in the CDR3. Germline CDR1 and CDR2: MNHEY and SMNVEV (reference sequence). V was trimmed by 5 bases and J by 0 bases, leaving 16 bases between them. This CDR3 is CASSSLADIMNTEAFF. The CDR3 DNA reads TGTGCCAGCAGTAGTCTGGCAGATATAATGAACACTGAAGCTTTCTTT.

The chain links TRBV7-6 to TRBJ2-3, with TRBD1 matching 8 bases. The germline gives CDR1 SGHVS, CDR2 FNYEAQ. The V gene end was trimmed by 5 bases and the J gene end by 5 bases; junction bases not matched to a gene: 6. The CDR3 extends over 14 amino acids. The CDR3 region has the DNA TGTGCCAGCAGCCCCAGGGGGCGGGTAGATACGCAGTATTTT. Its translation: CASSPRGRVDTQYF. The whole variable domain, remainder taken from reference TRBV7-6 and TRBJ2-3, is GAGVSQSPRYKVTKRGQDVALRCDPISGHVSLYWYRQALGQGPEFLTYFNYEAQQDKSGLPNDRFSAERPEGSISTLTIQRTEQRDSAMYRCASSPRGRVDTQYFGPGTRLTVL.

V and J are TRBV13 and TRBJ1-1, with D uncertain. The CDR3 contains 14 residues. Germline V CDR1 and CDR2: PRHDT, FYEKMQ (reference sequence). The V gene lost 0 bases and the J gene lost 1 base, with 6 bases spanning the gap. The CDR3, as DNA: TGTGCCAGCAGCTTAGGTCTCCGGAACACTGAAGCTTTCTTT. Translation gives CASSLGLRNTEAFF.

This chain uses TRBV4-1 with TRBJ2-7; 10 bases align to TRBD2. After removal of 3 bases from V and 1 base from J, the junction contained 6 bases not matched to a gene. The CDR3 contains 16 residues. Germline CDR1 MGHRA, CDR2 YSYEKL. The CDR3 bases are TGCGCCAGCAGCCAGGGGGGACTAGCGAATTCCTACGAGCAGTACTTC. Protein product: CASSQGGLANSYEQYF.

This clone occurred once. This chain connects TRBV14 to TRBJ1-2; tentative D call: TRBD1 (6 bases). Trimming left V 2 bases short and J 4 bases short, with 17 bases between. The CDR3 runs to 16 residues. Germline-derived CDR1 and CDR2 are SGHDN and FVKESK. CDR3 in amino acids: CASSQRRTGSSYGYTF. For the CDR3, the DNA is TGTGCCAGCAGCCAAAGACGAACAGGGAGTTCCTATGGCTACACCTTC.

The chain uses TRBV25-1 and TRBJ1-2; 9 positions agree with TRBD1. V was pared by 4 bases and J by 13 bases, with 7 bases of the junction left unmatched. The CDR3 runs to 12 residues. Germline V gene data show CDR1 as MGHDK and CDR2 as SYGVNS. CDR3 amino acids: CASSASQGASTF. The CDR3 DNA sequence: TGTGCCAGCAGTGCTTCACAGGGGGCGTCCACCTTC.

The chain uses TRBV30 and TRBJ1-5, with D tentatively TRBD1 (6 bases). Germline-derived CDR1 and CDR2 are GTSNPN and SVGIG (reference sequence). The CDR3 has 12 amino acids. The ends were cut back, 5 bases at V and 4 bases at J, with 9 bases in the middle. The CDR3 here is CAWGQTNQPQHF. CDR3 coding DNA: TGTGCCTGGGGACAGACAAATCAGCCCCAGCATTTT.

This clone was seen a handful of times. The gene calls are TRBV28 and TRBJ2-7, with no clear D. Germline values: CDR1 MDHEN, CDR2 SYDVKM. This CDR3 region has 15 residues. V lost 5 bases to trimming and J lost 4 bases, with 18 bases between them. CDR3 nucleotide sequence: TGTGCCAGCAGTCCACCCCCATTCGAGGTTTACGAGCAGTACTTC. This sequence encodes CASSPPPFEVYEQYF.

The V and J genes are TRBV28 and TRBJ1-6; no clear D gene. Deletions cut 3 bases from V and 0 bases from J, with 9 bases between. This CDR3 has 16 residues. CDR1 is MDHEN, CDR2 SYDVKM, per germline. The CDR3 sequence: CASSFVRGSYNSPLHF. In nucleotides, the CDR3 is TGTGCCAGCAGTTTCGTCCGAGGCTCCTATAATTCACCCCTCCACTTT. The full variable domain, its missing parts supplied by reference TRBV28 and TRBJ1-6, is DVKVTQSSRYLVKRTGEKVFLECVQDMDHENMFWYRQDPGLGLRLIYFSYDVKMKEKGDIPEGYSVSREKKERFSLILESASTNQTSMYLCASSFVRGSYNSPLHFGNGTRLTVT.

This chain connects TRBV29-1 to TRBJ2-2; D might be TRBD1 (6 bases). The length of the CDR3 is 15 residues. Trimming removed 6 bases at V and 0 bases at J, with 14 bases between. CDR1 is SQVTM and CDR2 is ANQGSEA in the germline V gene. CDR3: CSVKMGQSNTGELFF. CDR3 sequence (DNA): TGCAGCGTGAAAATGGGACAATCGAACACCGGGGAGCTGTTTTTT.

This clone was counted between two and nine times. The chain carries TRBV4-3 and TRBJ1-6; possibly TRBD1 for D (5 bases). V was trimmed by 1 base and J by 5 bases, leaving 12 bases between them. This CDR3 contains 16 residues. Germline loops: CDR1 LGHNA, CDR2 YSLEER. This chain's CDR3 is CASSQGGDVNNSPLHF. The CDR3 nucleotides read TGCGCCAGCAGCCAAGGGGGGGACGTCAATAATTCACCCCTCCACTTT.

The chain recombines TRBV24-1 with TRBJ2-5, with D maybe TRBD1 (7 bases). The V end lost 4 bases, the J end lost 5 bases, and 16 bases lay between the germline ends. The CDR3 sequence is 15 residues long. Germline loops: CDR1 KGHDR, CDR2 SFDVKD. CDR3 in DNA: TGTGCCACCAGTGACTACAGGGACAGCGGGGAGACCCAGTACTTC. As protein: CATSDYRDSGETQYF.

The chain recombines TRBV6-2 or TRBV6-3 with TRBJ1-1, with a possible D match to TRBD1 (6 bases). This CDR3 is 14 amino acids long. V was pared by 5 bases and J by 5 bases, with 15 bases between. Germline loops: CDR1 MNHEY, CDR2 SVGEGT. The CDR3 spells CASSRGQPSTEAFF. CDR3 coding DNA: TGTGCCAGCAGTCGAGGACAGCCCTCAACTGAAGCTTTCTTT.

The rearrangement uses TRBV5-3 and TRBJ2-2, with D perhaps matching TRBD2 (6 bases). TRBV5-3 is recorded as an ORF, its role being uncertain. V lost 8 bases, J lost 8 bases, and 22 bases lay in between. The CDR3 totals 15 residues. The CDR3 DNA reads TGTGCCAGCCCCACGGGCGGGGACGGGCTAGGGGAGCTGTTTTTT. It is translated as CASPTGGDGLGELFF.

The rearrangement links TRBV5-1 to TRBJ2-7; the D is unclear. Trimming cost V 0 bases and J 7 bases, with 11 bases left between them. Germline-derived CDR1 and CDR2 are SGHRS and YFSETQ. The CDR3 is 13 residues long. Here the CDR3 DNA reads TGCGCCAGCAGCTTGGAAGTCACTGAAGAGCAGTACTTC. This translates into CASSLEVTEEQYF. Variable domain in full (rest from reference TRBV5-1 and TRBJ2-7): KAGVTQTPRYLIKTRGQQVTLSCSPISGHRSVSWYQQTPGQGLQFLFEYFSETQRNKGNFPGRFSGRQFSNSRSEMNVSTLELGDSALYLCASSLEVTEEQYFGPGTRLTVT.

CDR3 nucleotides: TGTGCCAGCAGTCCCAGTCGGACTGCCAGGTCGGCTAGGACCCAGTACTTC. Protein product: CASSPSRTARSARTQYF. The chain carries TRBV27 and TRBJ2-5, with D perhaps matching TRBD2 (5 bases). The germline CDR1 and CDR2 sequences are MNHEY and SMNVEV (reference sequence). V dropped 5 bases and J dropped 7 bases, with 26 bases sitting between them. The CDR3 runs 17 residues.

The rearrangement joins TRBV18 to TRBJ2-2; possibly TRBD1 for D (5 bases). The length of the CDR3 is 14 residues. CDR1 and CDR2 from the germline V gene are KGHSH and LQKENI. The V end lost 3 bases, the J end lost 2 bases, and 7 bases lay between the germline ends. CDR3 DNA: TGTGCCAGCTCACCGAGGACAAACACCGGGGAGCTGTTTTTT. Translating gives CASSPRTNTGELFF.

The V gene is TRBV7-9, the J gene TRBJ2-7; D may be TRBD2 (7 bases). The CDR3 has 16 residues. From germline, CDR1 is SEHNR and CDR2 FQNEAQ (reference sequence). V was clipped by 1 base and J by 4 bases, with 17 bases between them. The CDR3 coding sequence is TGTGCCAGCAGCTTAGTGACCACAGGGAGGGGTTACGAGCAGTACTTC. This codes for CASSLVTTGRGYEQYF.

The J gene is TRBJ2-1, the V gene TRBV2, with 10 positions matching TRBD2. Germline CDR1 and CDR2: SNHLY and FYNNEI. V trimming: 3 bases; J trimming: 4 bases; junction bases outside the gene matches: 6. The CDR3 extends over 16 amino acids. CDR3 residues: CASSEVPSGRYNEQFF. The CDR3 DNA sequence: TGTGCCAGCAGTGAGGTGCCTAGCGGGAGATACAATGAGCAGTTCTTC.

For the CDR3, the DNA is TGTGCCAGCAGTAGATGGACAGGGACCAGCGAGCAGTACTTC. Its protein is CASSRWTGTSEQYF. The V call is TRBV6-5, the J call TRBJ2-7; TRBD1 aligns across 8 bases. The V gene end was trimmed by 5 bases and the J gene end by 6 bases; junction bases not matched to a gene: 9. The CDR3 runs 14 residues. Germline V gene sequence: CDR1 MNHEY, CDR2 SVGAGI.

The V call is TRBV7-4, the J call TRBJ1-6; D perhaps matches TRBD1 (6 bases). Deletions cut 5 bases from V and 0 bases from J, with 14 bases between. The germline CDR1 and CDR2 sequences are SGHVT and SQSDAQ. CDR3 length: 17 residues. In DNA form, the CDR3 reads TGTGCCAGCAGCCGCGGGGGGGCCCCCTCCTATAATTCACCCCTCCACTTT. Amino acids: CASSRGGAPSYNSPLHF.

This chain links TRBV14 with TRBJ1-3; 7 bases are a match to TRBD1. This CDR3 region has 14 residues. The germline CDR1 and CDR2 sequences are SGHDN and FVKESK. J was trimmed by 2 bases and V by 7 bases; bases with no gene match: 5. CDR3 sequence (DNA): TGTGCCAGCACCGGACAGGAAGCTGGAAACACCATATATTTT. This gives the protein CASTGQEAGNTIYF.

The DNA for the CDR3 is TGCGCCAGCAGCCGTATGGGACTCCTCACCGGGGAGCTGTTTTTT. Amino acids: CASSRMGLLTGELFF. The gene calls are TRBV4-1 and TRBJ2-2; D is perhaps TRBD2 (6 bases). CDR3 length: 15 residues. With 4 bases removed from V and 4 bases from J, the gap between germline ends came to 13 bases. The germline V gene encodes CDR1 MGHRA and CDR2 YSYEKL.

This clone was counted between two and nine times. The rearrangement uses TRBV20-1 and TRBJ1-4; 11 bases line up with TRBD1. From germline, CDR1 is DFQATT and CDR2 SNEGSKA (reference sequence). The CDR3 sequence is 11 residues long. J lost 10 bases, V lost 5 bases, and 0 bases had no gene match. The CDR3 DNA reads TGCAGTGCTGGGACAGGGGGAAAACTGTTTTTT. Translating gives CSAGTGGKLFF.